The clone carrying this T cell receptor (beta chain) was recorded a few times. The CDR3 contains 13 residues. From germline, CDR1 is SNHLY and CDR2 FYNNEI. Trimming took 7 bases from V and 1 from J, leaving 11 bases between them. This sample was taken from a study of beta chain features in type 1 diabetes. Expressed TCRB transcripts got sequenced, as all isolated RNA was reverse transcribed. Using immunoSEQ multiplex PCR, the repertoire was profiled, and TCRdb retains in-frame clones only, with some absent. The sample has under 500,000 clones; about 32% are singletons. Each of the CD4+ naive, central memory, regulatory and stem cell-like memory populations was sorted via CD45RO/CCR7/CD25/CD127/CD95/CD27.

Sample: naive CD4+ T cells from blood. The sequence was obtained from a man between 18 and 29 years old in good health. The rearrangement joins TRBV2 to TRBJ2-7; unclear D gene. In DNA, the CDR3 is TGTGCCAGCACGGGCCAAAGGTCCTACGAGCAGTACTTC. Protein sequence: CASTGQRSYEQYF.